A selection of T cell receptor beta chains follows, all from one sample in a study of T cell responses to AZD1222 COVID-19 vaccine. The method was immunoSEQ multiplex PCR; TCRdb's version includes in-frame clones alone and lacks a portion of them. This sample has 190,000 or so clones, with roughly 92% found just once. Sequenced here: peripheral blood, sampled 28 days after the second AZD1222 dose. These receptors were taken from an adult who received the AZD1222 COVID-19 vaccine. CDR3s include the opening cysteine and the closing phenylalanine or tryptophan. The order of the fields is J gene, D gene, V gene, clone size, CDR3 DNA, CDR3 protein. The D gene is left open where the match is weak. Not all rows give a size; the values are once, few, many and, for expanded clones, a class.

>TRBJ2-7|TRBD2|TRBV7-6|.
TGTGCCAGCAGCTTATTAAGCGGGAGGGCCGGGGAGCAGTACTTC
CASSLLSGRAGEQYF
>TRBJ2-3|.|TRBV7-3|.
TGTGCCAGCAGCTCGGACTTATTGGATACGCAGTATTTT
CASSSDLLDTQYF
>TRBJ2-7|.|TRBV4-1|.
TGCGCCAGCAGCCAAGACGGGGTATCCTACGAGCAGTACTTC
CASSQDGVSYEQYF
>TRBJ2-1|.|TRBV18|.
TGTGCCAGCTCACCACGGGAGCGTGGGGGTGAGCAGTTCTTC
CASSPRERGGEQFF
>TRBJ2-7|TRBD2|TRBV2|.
TGTGCCAGCAGAAAACCTAGCGGGACCACCTACGAGCAGTACTTC
CASRKPSGTTYEQYF
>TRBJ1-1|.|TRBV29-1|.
TGCAGCGTAAACACAGCGAACACTGAAGCTTTCTTT
CSVNTANTEAFF
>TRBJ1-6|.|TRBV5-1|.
TGCGCCAGCAGCTTGGCCTATTGGGGAGGGCACCGGTTATCTTGTCGCTTT
CASSLAYWGGHRLSCRF
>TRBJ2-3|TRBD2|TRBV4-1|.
TGCGCCAGCAGCCATCCGGGACTAGCGGTCCCGAACGCAGATACGCAGTATTTT
CASSHPGLAVPNADTQYF
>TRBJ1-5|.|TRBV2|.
TGTGCCAGCAGGAGGGGAAGCAATCAGCCCCAGCATTTT
CASRRGSNQPQHF
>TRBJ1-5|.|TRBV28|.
TGTGCCAGCAACGGACAGAGCTATCAGCCCCAGCATTTT
CASNGQSYQPQHF
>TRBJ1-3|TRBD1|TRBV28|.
TGTGCCAGCCTGCTAGGGGGCGCGGGAAACACCATATATTTT
CASLLGGAGNTIYF
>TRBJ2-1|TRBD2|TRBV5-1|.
TGCGCCAGCAGGCGGGAAGCGGGAGTAGTATATGAGCAGTTCTTC
CASRREAGVVYEQFF
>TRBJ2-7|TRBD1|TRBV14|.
TGTGCCAGCAGCCTGGACAGGGGCTACGAGCAGTACTTC
CASSLDRGYEQYF
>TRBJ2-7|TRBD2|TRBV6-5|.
TGTGCCAGCACTCAGGCGGCTAGCGGTGCCTACGAGCAGTACTTC
CASTQAASGAYEQYF
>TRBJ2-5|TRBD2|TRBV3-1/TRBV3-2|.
TGTGCCAGCAGGTACCTCGGGGGGCAAGAGACCCAGTACTTC
CASRYLGGQETQYF
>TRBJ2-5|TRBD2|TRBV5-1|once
TGCGCCAGCAGCCCCTTAGCGGGAGAGAGGGGAGAGACCCAGTACTTC
CASSPLAGERGETQYF
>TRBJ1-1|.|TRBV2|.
TGTGCCAGCAGCCTTTATGCCCAGCGGGCTTTCTTT
CASSLYAQRAFF
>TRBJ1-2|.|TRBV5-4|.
TGTGCCAGCAGCTTCATAGTGGGTGGCTACACCTTC
CASSFIVGGYTF
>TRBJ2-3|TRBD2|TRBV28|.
TGTGCCAGCAGTTTGCGGGGGGGGGATACGCAGTATTTT
CASSLRGGDTQYF
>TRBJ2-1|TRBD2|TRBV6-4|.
TGTGCCAGCATCCAACGGGAGGGCCGGGATGAGCAGTTCTTC
CASIQREGRDEQFF
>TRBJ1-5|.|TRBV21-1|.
TGTGCCAGCAGCGGGCGACAGGGGGATCAGCCCCAGCATTTT
CASSGRQGDQPQHF
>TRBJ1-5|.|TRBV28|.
TGTGCCAGCAGTTCCGGGGGCTTGTATCAGCCCCAGCATTTT
CASSSGGLYQPQHF
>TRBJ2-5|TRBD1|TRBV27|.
TGTGCCAGCAGTCCAGACAGGGTTGGGACCCAGTACTTC
CASSPDRVGTQYF
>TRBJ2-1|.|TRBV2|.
TGTGCCACCCGAGAGGGGCCGGGCAATGAGCAGTTCTTC
CATREGPGNEQFF
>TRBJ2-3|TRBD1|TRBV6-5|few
TGTGCCAGCAGTCCCCAGGGACAGGGAACAGATACGCAGTATTTT
CASSPQGQGTDTQYF
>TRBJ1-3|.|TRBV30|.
TGTGCCTGGAGATGGGGAGGTGGAAACACCATATATTTT
CAWRWGGGNTIYF
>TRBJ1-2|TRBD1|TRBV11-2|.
TGTGCCAGCAGCTCGACAGGGGAAATCTATGGCTACACCTTC
CASSSTGEIYGYTF
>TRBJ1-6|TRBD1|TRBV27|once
TGTGCCAGCACTCCATTGACAGGGAATAATTCACCCCTCCACTTT
CASTPLTGNNSPLHF
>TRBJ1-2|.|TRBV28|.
TGTGCCAGCAGTTTGCCCCCCATCAGGGGCTACACCTTC
CASSLPPIRGYTF
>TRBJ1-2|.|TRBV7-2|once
TGTGCCAGCAGCTTTAGGGTGGGGCTTTGGGATGGCTACACCTTC
CASSFRVGLWDGYTF
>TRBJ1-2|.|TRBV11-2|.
TGTGCCAGCAGCGTGTCGGGCTATGGCTACACCTTC
CASSVSGYGYTF
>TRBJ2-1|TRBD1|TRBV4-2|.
TGTGCCAGCAGCCAGCTGGGACAGGGCGATCGCGAGCAGTTCTTC
CASSQLGQGDREQFF
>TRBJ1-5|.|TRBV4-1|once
TGCGCCAGCAGCCAATATCAGGGAGAATATAGCAATCAGCCCCAGCATTTT
CASSQYQGEYSNQPQHF
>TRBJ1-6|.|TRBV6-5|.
TGTGCCAGCGGGACCCACTCCTCTTCACCCCTCCACTTT
CASGTHSSSPLHF
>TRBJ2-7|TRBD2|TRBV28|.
TGTGCCAGCAGTTTGTGGACTAGCGGGGTTGCCCACTACGAGCAGTACTTC
CASSLWTSGVAHYEQYF
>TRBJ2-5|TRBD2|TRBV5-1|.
TGCGCCAGCAGCCCCGGACTAGCGGGACCCCCTTTTGAGACCCAGTACTTC
CASSPGLAGPPFETQYF
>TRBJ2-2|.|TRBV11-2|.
TGTGCCAGCAGCCGACAGGTCGCGAACACCGGGGAGCTGTTTTTT
CASSRQVANTGELFF
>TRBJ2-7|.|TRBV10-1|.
TGCGCCGGCAGGGCCGAGCAGTACTTC
CAGRAEQYF
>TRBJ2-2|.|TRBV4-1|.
TGCGCCAGCAGCCAAGACAGGGTGGGGGAGCTGTTTTTT
CASSQDRVGELFF
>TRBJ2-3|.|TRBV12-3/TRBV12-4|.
TGTGCCAGCAGTTTCGACACTGCAGATACGCAGTATTTT
CASSFDTADTQYF
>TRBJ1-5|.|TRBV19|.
TGTGCCAGTGAAAATACAATGGCTGGACCCCAGCATTTT
CASENTMAGPQHF
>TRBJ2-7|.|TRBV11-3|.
TGTGCCAGCAGCTTAAGGGCAGTCACTTCCTACGAGCAGTACTTC
CASSLRAVTSYEQYF
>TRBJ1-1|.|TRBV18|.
TGTGCCAGCTCACCAGGGAGGGCTGAAGCTTTCTTT
CASSPGRAEAFF
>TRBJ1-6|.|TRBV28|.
TGTGCCAGCACCACCACCGCATTCAATTCACCCCTCCACTTT
CASTTTAFNSPLHF
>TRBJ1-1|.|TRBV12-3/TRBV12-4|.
TGTGCCAGCAGTCCCCGGCGGAACACTGAAGCTTTCTTT
CASSPRRNTEAFF
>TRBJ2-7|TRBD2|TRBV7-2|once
TGTGCCAGCAGCCCGACTAGCGGGACCGACGAGCAGTACTTC
CASSPTSGTDEQYF
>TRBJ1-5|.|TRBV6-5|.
TGTGCCAGCAGTTACACATATAATCAGCCCCAGCATTTT
CASSYTYNQPQHF
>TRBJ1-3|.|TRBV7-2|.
TGTGCCAGCAGCCAGGAGAACTCTGGAAACACCATATATTTT
CASSQENSGNTIYF
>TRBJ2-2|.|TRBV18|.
TGTGCCAGCTCACCACCGGGGGGTCGAGACACCGGGGAGCTGTTTTTT
CASSPPGGRDTGELFF
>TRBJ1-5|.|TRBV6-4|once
TGTGCCAGCAGTGACTCGACGTTCAGGGGGCCCCAGCATTTT
CASSDSTFRGPQHF
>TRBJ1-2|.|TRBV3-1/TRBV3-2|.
TGTGCCAGCAGCCAAGATCGAGGGGTGCGGTATGGCTACACCTTC
CASSQDRGVRYGYTF
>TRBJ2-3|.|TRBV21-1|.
TGTGCCAGCAGCAAAGAGCTCCGGACTAGCGGTAGCACAGATACGCAGTATTTT
CASSKELRTSGSTDTQYF
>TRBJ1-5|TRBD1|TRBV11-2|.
TGTGCCAGCAGCTTAGGGGCAGGGGGTGTACAGCCCCAGCATTTT
CASSLGAGGVQPQHF